This is a list of T cell receptor beta chains from one sample in a study of T cell responses to AZD1222 COVID-19 vaccine. Only in-frame clones appear in the TCRdb table, and some are missing; sequencing was by immunoSEQ multiplex PCR. Counted here are more than 60,000 clones, 83% occurring once; the ten biggest clones make up about 1.3%. Sequenced material: peripheral blood, taken 28 days after the second AZD1222 dose. The receptors were gathered from an adult who received the AZD1222 COVID-19 vaccine. CDR3s include the opening cysteine and the closing phenylalanine or tryptophan. Each record gives: clone size, J gene, V gene, CDR3 protein. Only some rows state a clone size, as once, few, many or a class for expanded clones.

clone size: once
J gene: TRBJ2-7
V gene: TRBV5-1
CDR3 protein: CASSRDRYEQYF

clone size: -
J gene: TRBJ2-7
V gene: TRBV5-4
CDR3 protein: CASSLKADEQYF

clone size: -
J gene: TRBJ1-1
V gene: TRBV15
CDR3 protein: CATSREANTEAFF

clone size: -
J gene: TRBJ1-2
V gene: TRBV9
CDR3 protein: CASSSRAYGYTF

clone size: -
J gene: TRBJ2-1
V gene: TRBV29-1
CDR3 protein: CSVEDRQGQFF

clone size: -
J gene: TRBJ1-4
V gene: TRBV7-8
CDR3 protein: CASSLAINRQTNEKLFF

clone size: -
J gene: TRBJ1-5
V gene: TRBV19
CDR3 protein: CASRTGVGSNQPQHF

clone size: -
J gene: TRBJ2-7
V gene: TRBV7-6
CDR3 protein: CASSLGLGYEQYF

clone size: -
J gene: TRBJ2-5
V gene: TRBV30
CDR3 protein: CAWLGQNQETQYF

clone size: -
J gene: TRBJ2-7
V gene: TRBV21-1
CDR3 protein: CASSKYSLARQSYEQYF

clone size: -
J gene: TRBJ1-5
V gene: TRBV28
CDR3 protein: CASSLLGERGNQPQHF

clone size: -
J gene: TRBJ1-1
V gene: TRBV11-2
CDR3 protein: CASSLSAGGPAEAFF

clone size: -
J gene: TRBJ1-2
V gene: TRBV14
CDR3 protein: CASGPGQGKTNYGYTF

clone size: -
J gene: TRBJ2-1
V gene: TRBV6-4
CDR3 protein: CASSSGTSGYNEQFF

clone size: -
J gene: TRBJ1-2
V gene: TRBV5-6
CDR3 protein: CASSPSGQGPYGYTF

clone size: -
J gene: TRBJ1-2
V gene: TRBV2
CDR3 protein: CASSTGQGAYGYTF

clone size: once
J gene: TRBJ2-2
V gene: TRBV29-1
CDR3 protein: CSGRQGSDTGELFF

clone size: -
J gene: TRBJ2-7
V gene: TRBV7-2
CDR3 protein: CASSLAANSDEQYF

clone size: -
J gene: TRBJ2-7
V gene: TRBV28
CDR3 protein: CASSFVREQYF

clone size: few
J gene: TRBJ1-1
V gene: TRBV28
CDR3 protein: CATKGGVNTEAFF

clone size: -
J gene: TRBJ1-1
V gene: TRBV14
CDR3 protein: CASSLQGGTEAFF

clone size: -
J gene: TRBJ1-1
V gene: TRBV27
CDR3 protein: CASTTYRGVGNTEAFF

clone size: -
J gene: TRBJ1-2
V gene: TRBV19
CDR3 protein: CASRPQGARGGYTF

clone size: -
J gene: TRBJ1-5
V gene: TRBV28
CDR3 protein: CASSLSSRLNQPQHF

clone size: -
J gene: TRBJ1-4
V gene: TRBV28
CDR3 protein: CASNSPGVSKGHEKLFF

clone size: -
J gene: TRBJ2-3
V gene: TRBV28
CDR3 protein: CASSPGQGRDTQYF

clone size: -
J gene: TRBJ1-2
V gene: TRBV20-1
CDR3 protein: CSARDLGGYTF

clone size: -
J gene: TRBJ1-3
V gene: TRBV4-1
CDR3 protein: CASSQQSSSSGNTIYF

clone size: -
J gene: TRBJ1-4
V gene: TRBV27
CDR3 protein: CASSLPDRGKLFF

clone size: few
J gene: TRBJ1-1
V gene: TRBV11-1
CDR3 protein: CASSRQINTLNTEAFF

clone size: -
J gene: TRBJ1-3
V gene: TRBV9
CDR3 protein: CASSVEGGNTIYF

clone size: -
J gene: TRBJ1-1
V gene: TRBV7-3
CDR3 protein: CASSLKTGETEAFF

clone size: -
J gene: TRBJ2-7
V gene: TRBV6-2/TRBV6-3
CDR3 protein: CASSWTDPLAGEQYF

clone size: -
J gene: TRBJ2-2
V gene: TRBV28
CDR3 protein: CASTPRGAATGELFF

clone size: few
J gene: TRBJ2-2
V gene: TRBV9
CDR3 protein: CASSPTSGSSNTGELFF

clone size: -
J gene: TRBJ1-2
V gene: TRBV3-1/TRBV3-2
CDR3 protein: CASSQDLQARGYTF

clone size: -
J gene: TRBJ1-6
V gene: TRBV10-3
CDR3 protein: CAISGTANSPLHF